This T cell receptor (beta chain) was identified in a study of T cells in Graves' hyperthyroidism and ophthalmopathy (dated by TCRdb to between 2019 and 2020). Context from the whole study: Peripheral blood samples were taken at initial diagnosis, before any treatment was given. After sampling, hyperthyroidism patients received methimazole starting at 30 mg daily, and ophthalmopathy patients received high-dose intravenous methylprednisolone. For training and testing, the 100 or so patients in the discovery cohort were randomly divided in a 7:3 ratio. The paper reports TCR Vbeta CDR3 sequencing of 130 to 150 peripheral blood samples: approximately 43 ophthalmopathy, approximately 74 hyperthyroidism and approximately 17 progressor patients. The study also compared thyroid tissue and blood T-cell repertoires from 6 or 7 Graves' hyperthyroidism patients. To identify distinguishing TCR V-J signatures, a discovery cohort of 100 patients was used, comprising fewer than 45 with Graves' ophthalmopathy and approximately 57 with stable Graves' hyperthyroidism. Prospective prediction of ophthalmopathy was tested in an independent validation cohort of fewer than 20 hyperthyroidism patients and 15 to 17 patients who later progressed to ophthalmopathy. The paper as a whole reports these results and caveats: Sample size was not statistically predetermined, and investigators were not blinded to group allocation. Most expanded thyroid clonotypes (frequency above 0.001) were also detected in blood, suggesting blood repertoires may reflect thyroid immune responses. In validation, progression to ophthalmopathy was predicted by the model with more than 65% sensitivity and around 76% specificity, a median of roughly 6.4 months before onset. A model built on a 13 V-J signature distinguished ophthalmopathy from stable hyperthyroidism, reaching about 89% sensitivity and under 84% specificity in cross-validation and 80%/75% in testing.

The TCR beta CDR3 regions were amplified from RNA transcripts. The first round of RT-PCR for the TCR CDR3 was performed with the HTBI primer set and the Qiagen OneStep RT-PCR kit. Libraries were constructed in a second round of multiplex PCR, after which size selection and purification were performed. The libraries were sequenced on an Illumina HiSeq2000 using paired-end 100 bp reads. As for how the authors treated the data: SOAPnuke was used to process the raw data, with reads discarded if the reads contained adapters or uncalled bases, had a mean Phred below 15, or lacked an exact constant-primer or identifier match. COPE v1.2.5 was used to merge high-quality paired reads, and clonotypes were defined as unique nucleotide sequences. MiTCR v1.1 was used to align clonotypes to the IMGT TRBV, TRBD and TRBJ reference segments. Only V-J combinations with frequency above 0.0001, covering 99% to 99.2% of repertoires, were analysed. A TCS score was defined as the ratio of F50 (clonal expansion) to E x V (chaos), with BLOSUM62-based TCRdist applied between CDR3 peptides within each V-J. Welch's t-statistics and random forest reduced roughly 540 V-J features to 10 to 15, which were used in a naive Bayes classifier (R e1071). The public reads were reprocessed in TCRdb via fastp at Q25 and MiXCR, keeping in-frame beta chains. Under each unique CDR3 protein, matching rows form one entry showing the most common genes and DNA. V and J calls and clone size were set by TCRdb, not the authors. The sample records approximately 720,000 distinct CDR3 sequences, roughly 20% of which are singletons. The ten largest make up 16% of the sample.

CDR1 SGHAT and CDR2 FQNNGV are derived from the germline V gene. Including the terminal cysteine and phenylalanine, the CDR3 comprises 16 residues. The only DNA kept is the CDR3, 48 bases in frame from the first base. The hyperthyroidism patients were between 18 and 65 years old and newly diagnosed, with a disease duration of less than 2 months. The study excluded patients with uncontrolled infections, other autoimmune diseases, pregnancy or lactation. Diagnoses were established on the basis of clinical symptoms, serum thyroxine and TRAb, thyroid ultrasound, and orbital computed tomography. For progressor patients, blood was drawn at the first diagnosis of hyperthyroidism, before any ophthalmopathy symptoms had appeared. Ficoll-Paque density gradient centrifugation was used to isolate PBMCs from 9.5 to 10 ml of fresh peripheral blood. Progressor patients were defined as those initially diagnosed with Graves' hyperthyroidism in whom ophthalmopathy developed during follow-up. Total RNA was extracted using Trizol reagent, and RNA quality was assessed on an Agilent 2100 Bioanalyzer.

In regard to this clonotype: Its antigen is not yet known. A read error may produce the germline difference seen at one junction end.

Sequenced input: blood. Recombination joined TRBV11-2 with TRBJ2-2; 7 central nucleotides agree with TRBD1. The origin of this receptor is a woman aged 50 to 60 with Graves' hyperthyroidism that later progressed to Graves' ophthalmopathy. This receptor carries the CDR3 CTSSPKTGWGTGELFF. DNA sequence: TGTACCAGCAGCCCCAAGACAGGGTGGGGCACCGGGGAGCTGTTTTTT.